Listed below are T cell receptor beta chains from one sample, sequenced in a study of T cell responses to AZD1222 COVID-19 vaccine. Here immunoSEQ multiplex PCR was the method, and the copy in TCRdb shows in-frame clones only, minus some. The sample yields 100,000 or so clones, roughly nine tenths seen once. Source: peripheral blood, taken on day 0 of AZD1222 vaccination. These receptor sequences come from an adult in good health. Each CDR3 is given with its conserved first and last residue. Fields, in order: clone size, J gene, V gene, D gene, CDR3 protein, CDR3 DNA. The D gene is left open where the match is weak. Only part of the rows carry a size: once, few, many, or a class if the clone is expanded.

NA,TRBJ2-7,TRBV21-1,NA,CASSKGHGEQQTAEQYF,TGTGCCAGCAGCAAAGGCCATGGCGAGCAACAAACTGCGGAGCAGTACTTC
NA,TRBJ2-1,TRBV2,TRBD2,CASSEGTSGSVDYNEQFF,TGTGCCAGCAGTGAAGGGACTAGCGGGAGCGTCGACTACAATGAGCAGTTCTTC
NA,TRBJ2-2,TRBV19,TRBD1,CASMRQGDTGELFF,TGTGCCAGTATGAGACAGGGTGACACCGGGGAGCTGTTTTTT
NA,TRBJ1-3,TRBV28,TRBD1,CASSLRLDRGWRNTIYF,TGTGCCAGCAGTTTAAGGCTCGACAGGGGGTGGAGAAACACCATATATTTT
NA,TRBJ1-3,TRBV19,NA,CASSMLSSGNTIYF,TGTGCCAGTAGTATGCTCAGCTCTGGAAACACCATATATTTT
NA,TRBJ1-1,TRBV5-3,TRBD1,CARRSPGQGVSEAFF,TGTGCCAGAAGATCGCCGGGACAGGGAGTATCCGAAGCTTTCTTT
NA,TRBJ1-4,TRBV10-3,TRBD1,CAISSRTGLEKLFF,TGTGCCATCAGTTCACGGACAGGGTTGGAAAAACTGTTTTTT
NA,TRBJ2-7,TRBV3-1/TRBV3-2,NA,CASSQVGGLSYEQYF,TGTGCCAGCAGCCAAGTGGGGGGACTTTCCTACGAGCAGTACTTC
NA,TRBJ2-2,TRBV5-1,TRBD1,CASSRGTGGTGELFF,TGCGCCAGCAGCCGCGGGACAGGGGGAACCGGGGAGCTGTTTTTT
NA,TRBJ2-7,TRBV6-5,TRBD1,CASRGQSYEQYF,TGTGCCAGTCGGGGACAGAGCTACGAGCAGTACTTC
NA,TRBJ2-7,TRBV1,NA,CTSSHQGQGVSYEQYF,TGCACCAGCAGCCACCAGGGACAGGGAGTCTCCTACGAGCAGTACTTC
NA,TRBJ2-7,TRBV7-8,TRBD1,CASSQDRGEQYF,TGTGCCAGCAGCCAAGACAGGGGCGAGCAGTACTTC
NA,TRBJ1-2,TRBV7-8,NA,CASTTSGNYGYTF,TGTGCCAGCACCACATCGGGCAACTATGGCTACACCTTC
NA,TRBJ1-6,TRBV27,TRBD1,CASSLIGTGISPLHF,TGTGCCAGCAGTCTTATAGGGACAGGGATATCACCCCTCCACTTT
NA,TRBJ1-1,TRBV2,NA,CASRGVGLNTEAFF,TGTGCCAGCAGAGGGGTTGGGCTGAACACTGAAGCTTTCTTT
NA,TRBJ1-1,TRBV11-3,NA,CASSRGQSMNTEAFF,TGTGCCAGCAGCCGCGGACAGAGTATGAACACTGAAGCTTTCTTT
NA,TRBJ1-4,TRBV5-3,NA,CARTKPRRPFEKLFF,TGTGCCAGAACCAAACCCCGGAGGCCCTTCGAAAAACTGTTTTTT
NA,TRBJ1-2,TRBV6-1,TRBD1,CASSEFRTGWDGYTF,TGTGCCAGCAGTGAATTCAGGACAGGCTGGGATGGCTACACCTTC
NA,TRBJ1-1,TRBV7-6,NA,CASSLDNPDTNTEAFF,TGTGCCAGCAGCTTAGACAACCCGGACACGAACACTGAAGCTTTCTTT
NA,TRBJ2-5,TRBV27,NA,CASTQGVGGLGTQYF,TGTGCCAGCACCCAGGGCGTGGGGGGCCTAGGGACCCAGTACTTC
NA,TRBJ1-3,TRBV5-1,NA,CASSLDGSGNTIYF,TGCGCCAGCAGCTTGGATGGCTCTGGAAACACCATATATTTT
NA,TRBJ1-4,TRBV6-1,NA,CASSEVFTNEKLFF,TGTGCCAGCAGTGAAGTATTCACGAATGAAAAACTGTTTTTT
NA,TRBJ1-5,TRBV18,NA,CASSLGGGHQPQHF,TGTGCCAGCTCACTGGGAGGGGGTCATCAGCCCCAGCATTTT
once,TRBJ2-7,TRBV6-1,TRBD1,CASSERQGLTYEQYF,TGTGCCAGCAGTGAGAGACAGGGGCTCACCTACGAGCAGTACTTC
NA,TRBJ2-1,TRBV29-1,TRBD1,CSAGGTGGEEFF,TGCAGCGCCGGCGGGACAGGGGGCGAGGAGTTCTTC
NA,TRBJ1-4,TRBV5-1,TRBD1,CASSAGTGAEKLFF,TGCGCCAGCAGCGCTGGGACAGGGGCTGAAAAACTGTTTTTT
once,TRBJ1-3,TRBV2,NA,CASSAAGAGNTIYF,TGTGCCAGCAGTGCGGCAGGGGCTGGAAACACCATATATTTT
NA,TRBJ2-7,TRBV4-1,TRBD1,CASSHTMTGNPYEQYF,TGCGCCAGCAGCCATACAATGACAGGGAACCCCTACGAGCAGTACTTC
NA,TRBJ1-6,TRBV13,NA,CASSPTPQNSPLHF,TGTGCCAGCAGCCCCACACCACAGAATTCACCCCTCCACTTT
NA,TRBJ2-7,TRBV28,TRBD1,CASSSFSGTGRYEQYF,TGTGCCAGCAGTAGTTTTTCTGGGACAGGGCGCTACGAGCAGTACTTC
NA,TRBJ1-3,TRBV19,TRBD1,CASRRTGLGNTIYF,TGTGCCAGTAGGCGGACAGGCTTAGGAAACACCATATATTTT
NA,TRBJ2-7,TRBV19,NA,CASSIVGARGQMEQYF,TGTGCCAGTAGTATAGTCGGGGCCCGGGGCCAGATGGAGCAGTACTTC
NA,TRBJ1-2,TRBV5-5,NA,CASSLVPYGYTF,TGTGCCAGCAGCTTGGTCCCTTATGGCTACACCTTC
NA,TRBJ1-1,TRBV5-1,NA,CASSLANIGQGGEAFF,TGCGCCAGCAGCTTGGCCAATATTGGGCAGGGAGGTGAAGCTTTCTTT
NA,TRBJ2-3,TRBV11-3,TRBD2,CASSPGTSGTTDTQYF,TGTGCCAGCAGCCCCGGGACTAGCGGGACCACCGATACGCAGTATTTT
NA,TRBJ2-5,TRBV28,TRBD2,CASSLAGVQTQYF,TGTGCCAGCAGTTTAGCGGGGGTCCAGACCCAGTACTTC
NA,TRBJ1-6,TRBV19,TRBD1,CASSPQGDNSPLHF,TGTGCCAGTAGTCCGCAGGGGGATAATTCACCCCTCCACTTT
NA,TRBJ1-6,TRBV6-4,TRBD1,CASSDLGQVGSYNSPLHF,TGTGCCAGCAGTGACTTGGGACAGGTGGGGTCCTATAATTCACCCCTCCACTTT
NA,TRBJ2-2,TRBV19,TRBD2,CASRPLTSGGAKVGELFF,TGTGCCAGTCGCCCTTTGACTAGCGGGGGGGCTAAGGTCGGGGAGCTGTTTTTT
NA,TRBJ1-3,TRBV9,TRBD1,CASSPGQASDTIYF,TGTGCCAGCAGCCCGGGACAGGCCTCGGACACCATATATTTT
NA,TRBJ2-7,TRBV7-9,TRBD1,CASSRDRSYEQYF,TGTGCCAGCAGTCGGGACAGATCCTACGAGCAGTACTTC
NA,TRBJ1-2,TRBV7-8,NA,CASSPPGTVGYTF,TGTGCCAGCAGCCCCCCAGGGACGGTCGGCTACACCTTC
NA,TRBJ1-1,TRBV9,TRBD1,CASSASTGSNTEAFF,TGTGCCAGCAGCGCGTCGACAGGGAGTAACACTGAAGCTTTCTTT
few,TRBJ1-1,TRBV7-9,NA,CASSPGYEAFF,TGTGCCAGCAGTCCGGGGTATGAAGCTTTCTTT
few,TRBJ1-4,TRBV6-5,NA,CASEEEGKEKLFF,TGTGCCAGCGAAGAGGAGGGGAAAGAAAAACTGTTTTTT
NA,TRBJ2-6,TRBV5-1,TRBD1,CASSPRGPGANVLTF,TGCGCCAGCAGCCCCAGGGGGCCTGGGGCCAACGTCCTGACTTTC
once,TRBJ1-1,TRBV9,NA,CASSAPQGNTEAFF,TGTGCCAGCAGCGCGCCTCAGGGGAACACTGAAGCTTTCTTT
NA,TRBJ2-1,TRBV6-5,NA,CASILGTLVDEQFF,TGTGCCAGCATCTTAGGGACTCTTGTCGATGAGCAGTTCTTC